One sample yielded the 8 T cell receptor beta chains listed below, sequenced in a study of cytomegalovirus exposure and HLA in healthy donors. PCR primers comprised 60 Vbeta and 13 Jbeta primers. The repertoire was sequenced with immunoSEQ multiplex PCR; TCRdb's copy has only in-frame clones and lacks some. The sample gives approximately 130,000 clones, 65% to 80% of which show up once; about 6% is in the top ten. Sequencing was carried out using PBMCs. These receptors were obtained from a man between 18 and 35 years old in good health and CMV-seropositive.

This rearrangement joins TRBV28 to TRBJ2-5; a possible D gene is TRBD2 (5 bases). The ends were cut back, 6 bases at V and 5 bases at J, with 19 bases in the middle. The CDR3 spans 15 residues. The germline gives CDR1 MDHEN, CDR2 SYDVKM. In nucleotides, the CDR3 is TGTGCCAGCAGACCCGCCCCGGACTCGGTGGAGACCCAGTACTTC. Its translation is CASRPAPDSVETQYF.

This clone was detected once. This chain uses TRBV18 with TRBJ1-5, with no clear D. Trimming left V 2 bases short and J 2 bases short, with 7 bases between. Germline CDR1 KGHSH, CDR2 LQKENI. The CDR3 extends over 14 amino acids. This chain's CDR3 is CASSPAGRNQPQHF. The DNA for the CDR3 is TGTGCCAGCTCACCAGCCGGTCGCAATCAGCCCCAGCATTTT.

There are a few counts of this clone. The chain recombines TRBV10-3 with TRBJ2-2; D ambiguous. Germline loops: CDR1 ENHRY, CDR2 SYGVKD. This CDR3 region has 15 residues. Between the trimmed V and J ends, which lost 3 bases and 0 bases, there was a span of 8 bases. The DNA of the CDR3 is TGTGCCATCAGTGAAACTGCAACGAACACCGGGGAGCTGTTTTTT. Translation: CAISETATNTGELFF.

CDR3 nucleotides: TGTGCCTGGGGGGCGCCGGTGGTCTCTGGGGCCAACGTCCTGACTTTC. Amino acid sequence: CAWGAPVVSGANVLTF. The genes are TRBV30 and TRBJ2-6; D might be TRBD1 (5 bases). The CDR3 length is 16 residues. Per the germline V gene, CDR1 is GTSNPN and CDR2 is SVGIG (reference sequence). Trimming removed 5 bases at V and 0 bases at J, with 14 bases between.

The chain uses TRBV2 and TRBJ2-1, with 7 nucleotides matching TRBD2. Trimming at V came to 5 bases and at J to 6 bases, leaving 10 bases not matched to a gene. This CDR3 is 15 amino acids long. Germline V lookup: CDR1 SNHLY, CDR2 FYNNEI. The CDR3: CASSLLAPGGNEQFF. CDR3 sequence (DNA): TGTGCCAGCAGTCTACTAGCGCCCGGGGGCAATGAGCAGTTCTTC.

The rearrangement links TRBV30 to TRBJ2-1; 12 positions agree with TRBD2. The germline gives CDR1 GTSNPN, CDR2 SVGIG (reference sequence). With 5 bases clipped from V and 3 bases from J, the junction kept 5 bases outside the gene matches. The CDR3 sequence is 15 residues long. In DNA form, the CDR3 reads TGTGCCTGGGATGTGACTAGCGGGGGCTACAATGAGCAGTTCTTC. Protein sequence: CAWDVTSGGYNEQFF. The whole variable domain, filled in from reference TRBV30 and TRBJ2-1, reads SQTIHQWPATLVQPVGSPLSLECTVEGTSNPNLYWYRQAAGRGLQLLFYSVGIGQISSEVPQNLSASRPQDRQFILSSKKLLLSDSGFYLCAWDVTSGGYNEQFFGPGTRLTVL.

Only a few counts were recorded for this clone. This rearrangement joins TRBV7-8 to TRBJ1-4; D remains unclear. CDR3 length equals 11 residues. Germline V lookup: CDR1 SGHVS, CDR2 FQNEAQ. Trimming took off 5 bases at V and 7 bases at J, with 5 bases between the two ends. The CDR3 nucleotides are TGTGCCAGCAGCATCGGTGAAAAACTGTTTTTT. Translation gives CASSIGEKLFF.

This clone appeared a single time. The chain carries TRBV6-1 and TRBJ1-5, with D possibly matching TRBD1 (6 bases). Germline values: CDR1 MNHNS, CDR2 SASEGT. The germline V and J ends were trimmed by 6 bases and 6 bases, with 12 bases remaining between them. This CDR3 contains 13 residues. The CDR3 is CASSRGGCQPQHF. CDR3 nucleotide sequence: TGTGCCAGCAGCAGAGGGGGTTGTCAGCCCCAGCATTTT.